This T cell receptor (beta chain) appears in the sequencing data of a study of cytomegalovirus exposure and HLA in healthy donors. All donors participated as healthy donors of bone marrow. The V gene end was trimmed by 8 bases and the J gene end by 0 bases; junction bases not matched to a gene: 7. Germline lookup yields CDR1 SNHLY and CDR2 FYNNEI. The CDR3 spans 15 residues. PCR primers comprised 60 Vbeta and 13 Jbeta primers. TCRdb's copy holds only in-frame clones and misses some; the assay was immunoSEQ multiplex PCR. This repertoire shows more than 85,000 clones, 60% to 80% found once; its top ten account for 0.95% to 1.5%.

The chain employs TRBV2 and TRBJ1-5, with TRBD1 matching 7 bases. Sequenced: PBMCs. The sequence derives from a female donor in good health and CMV-seronegative. CDR3 DNA: TGTGCCAGCCGACAGGGATCATATAGCAATCAGCCCCAGCATTTT. Translated: CASRQGSYSNQPQHF.